The 32 T cell receptor beta chains given below trace back to one sample, sequenced in a study of cytotoxic CD8 clonotypes in ibrutinib-treated CLL. This table comes from immunoSEQ multiplex PCR, and its TCRdb copy is limited to in-frame clones, with some not included. Of 90,000 to 150,000 clones listed, about 50% were seen once; the top ten hold about 40%. The sequenced sample was PBMCs, obtained after 24 months of ibrutinib treatment. The source is a human donor with chronic lymphocytic leukemia.

The CDR3 DNA reads as TGTGCCAGCAGCTTAGCAGGGGGGGTCTACGAGCAGTACTTC. Amino acids: CASSLAGGVYEQYF. The chain has TRBV28 and TRBJ2-7; D may correspond to TRBD1 or TRBD2 (7 bases each). The CDR3 length is 14 residues. Deletions cut 6 bases from V and 3 bases from J, with 15 bases between. CDR1 is MDHEN and CDR2 is SYDVKM in the germline V gene.

The genes are TRBV5-4 and TRBJ1-4; D ambiguous. Trimming shortened V by 4 bases and J by 8 bases, and 18 bases separated the two germline ends. The CDR3 is 15 residues long. CDR1 and CDR2 from the germline V gene are SGHNT and YYREEE (reference sequence). The CDR3 reads CASSPGGGATEKLFF. For the CDR3, the DNA is TGTGCCAGCAGCCCCGGAGGAGGAGCCACCGAAAAACTGTTTTTT.

In this sample, this clone turned up a few times. The chain uses TRBV7-2 and TRBJ2-5, with D unclear. The CDR3 has 11 residues. Germline V gives CDR1 SGHTA, CDR2 FQGNSA. Trimming took off 7 bases at V and 7 bases at J, with 10 bases between the two ends. The CDR3 nucleotides read TGTGCCAGCAACAACGCAGGGACCCAGTACTTC. Amino acid sequence: CASNNAGTQYF.

This clone was observed once. The chain couples TRBV13 to TRBJ2-3, with D possibly TRBD2 on 6 matching bases. This CDR3 comprises 13 residues. V lost 5 bases and J lost 6, with 12 bases in between. Germline CDR1 is PRHDT and CDR2 is FYEKMQ (reference sequence). The CDR3 region is CASSPLARDTQYF. In DNA, the CDR3 is TGTGCCAGCAGCCCCCTAGCGCGGGATACGCAGTATTTT.

This clone has only one observation. The gene calls are TRBV28 and TRBJ1-2; TRBD1 matches 12 bases. The germline V gene encodes CDR1 MDHEN and CDR2 SYDVKM. V lost 5 bases, J lost 5 bases, and 6 bases stayed unmatched. This CDR3 has 15 residues. The CDR3, as DNA: TGTGCCAGCAGTCTTCGGGGACAGGGGGCATATGGCTACACCTTC. Its translation is CASSLRGQGAYGYTF.

The chain employs TRBV29-1 and TRBJ2-5; D is unclear. This CDR3 is 13 amino acids long. Germline V CDR1 and CDR2: SQVTM, ANQGSEA. Trimming removed 7 bases at V and 5 bases at J, with 17 bases between. DNA for the CDR3: TGCAGCGCCCGATTGCTCCCCCACGAGACCCAGTACTTC. Its protein product is CSARLLPHETQYF.

The rearrangement uses TRBV5-1 and TRBJ1-1; 8 nucleotides agree with TRBD1. Germline V lookup: CDR1 SGHRS, CDR2 YFSETQ. Trimming removed 4 bases from V and 1 base from J; junction bases left unmatched: 6. The CDR3 covers 15 residues. The CDR3: CASSIRTGTNTEAFF. The CDR3 bases are TGCGCCAGCAGCATTCGGACAGGGACGAACACTGAAGCTTTCTTT. Based on the CDR3 plus reference TRBV5-1 and TRBJ1-1, the full variable domain is KAGVTQTPRYLIKTRGQQVTLSCSPISGHRSVSWYQQTPGQGLQFLFEYFSETQRNKGNFPGRFSGRQFSNSRSEMNVSTLELGDSALYLCASSIRTGTNTEAFFGQGTRLTVV.

This clone was seen once. The chain recombines TRBV19 with TRBJ1-4; D is perhaps TRBD1 (5 bases). This CDR3 region has 12 residues. Germline CDR1 reads LNHDA; CDR2 reads SQIVND (reference sequence). Trimming pared 6 bases from V and 7 bases from J, leaving 9 bases between. Here the CDR3 DNA reads TGTGCCAGTAGCAGGGTCAGTGAAAAACTGTTTTTT. Its protein product is CASSRVSEKLFF.

This chain connects TRBV7-8 to TRBJ1-2, with 8 bases fitting TRBD1. The CDR3 is made up of 14 amino acids. The V gene end was trimmed by 5 bases and the J gene end by 3 bases; junction bases not matched to a gene: 5. Germline V gene data show CDR1 as SGHVS and CDR2 as FQNEAQ. Here the CDR3 DNA reads TGTGCCAGCAGCATTATGGACAGGGACTATGGCTACACCTTC. It encodes CASSIMDRDYGYTF.

The sample holds a few counts of this clone. The chain combines TRBV7-2 with TRBJ1-5; weak D call: TRBD1 (6 bases). The CDR3 has 17 amino acids. V lost 5 bases to trimming and J lost 7 bases, with 24 bases between them. Germline CDR1 and CDR2: SGHTA and FQGNSA. The CDR3 DNA follows: TGTGCCAGCAGCAAGACCCCCGCCGGGACATACTCCCAGCCCCAGCATTTT. Translating it yields CASSKTPAGTYSQPQHF. The complete variable domain, with remaining parts taken from reference TRBV7-2 and TRBJ1-5, reads GAGVSQSPSNKVTEKGKDVELRCDPISGHTALYWYRQSLGQGLEFLIYFQGNSAPDKSGLPSDRFSAERTGGSVSTLTIQRTQQEDSAVYLCASSKTPAGTYSQPQHFGDGTRLSIL.

This chain joins TRBV25-1 and TRBJ2-1; possible D gene TRBD1, 6 bases. With 9 bases removed from V and 10 bases from J, the gap between germline ends came to 16 bases. Germline CDR1 is MGHDK and CDR2 is SYGVNS. The CDR3 runs 12 residues. The CDR3 loop reads CARGAGEVEQFF. Written as DNA, the CDR3 is TGTGCCAGGGGAGCAGGGGAAGTCGAGCAGTTCTTC.

This clone turned up a few times. The CDR3 DNA sequence: TGTGCCAGCAGCTCGCAACAGGGCGCTGCCGTCCACTTT. It is translated as CASSSQQGAAVHF. The V and J genes are TRBV7-9 and TRBJ1-6; maybe TRBD1 (6 bases). Germline V gene sequence: CDR1 SEHNR, CDR2 FQNEAQ (reference sequence). Deletions cut 4 bases from V and 17 bases from J, with 18 bases between. The CDR3 has 13 residues.

The V and J genes are TRBV7-3 and TRBJ2-2; 11 nucleotides line up with TRBD2. This CDR3 contains 16 residues. Germline V CDR1 and CDR2: SGHTA, FQGTGA. V shed 5 bases, J shed 1 base, and the junction held 3 bases outside the gene matches. The CDR3 DNA reads TGTGCCAGCAGCCATACTAGCGGGGGGAACACCGGGGAGCTGTTTTTT. It is translated as CASSHTSGGNTGELFF.

The V and J genes are TRBV6-5 and TRBJ2-1; TRBD2 agrees at 10 bases. This CDR3 region has 15 residues. Trimming cost V 0 bases and J 7 bases; bases outside gene matches: 3. The V gene's germline CDR1 is MNHEY and CDR2 SVGAGI. The CDR3 DNA follows: TGTGCCAGCAGTTACTCTGTAGCGGGGGGAAATGAGCAGTTCTTC. Translating it yields CASSYSVAGGNEQFF.

This chain uses TRBV6-1 with TRBJ1-2, with 9 bases fitting TRBD1. The junction had 10 bases not matched to a gene; V was cut back by 6 bases and J by 5 bases. Germline assignment: CDR1 MNHNS and CDR2 SASEGT. The CDR3 is 15 amino acids. CDR3 in amino acids: CASSAAQGADYGYTF. The CDR3 region has the DNA TGTGCCAGCAGCGCCGCACAGGGGGCAGATTATGGCTACACCTTC.

The J gene is TRBJ2-7, the V gene TRBV19; D is unclear. CDR1 is LNHDA, CDR2 SQIVND, per germline (reference sequence). The CDR3 is 14 residues long. Between the trimmed V and J ends, which lost 3 bases and 1 base, there was a span of 10 bases. CDR3 in DNA: TGTGCCAGTAGTATCGGACCGCTTTCCTACGAGCAGTACTTC. Residues: CASSIGPLSYEQYF.

A few counts support this clone. V is TRBV13 and J is TRBJ2-7; no definite D call. The germline V gene encodes CDR1 PRHDT and CDR2 FYEKMQ (reference sequence). V was cut by 5 bases and J by 0 bases, with 11 bases left in between. The CDR3 sequence is 14 residues long. The CDR3, as DNA: TGTGCCAGCAGCCCCCCGCTAAGCTCCTACGAGCAGTACTTC. It codes for CASSPPLSSYEQYF.

The CDR3 loop reads CASSLGGVVETQYF. CDR3 nucleotides: TGCGCCAGCAGCCTAGGGGGAGTGGTAGAGACCCAGTACTTC. The chain is built from TRBV5-1 and TRBJ2-5; the D gene is possibly TRBD1 (6 bases). CDR1 and CDR2 (germline): SGHRS, YFSETQ. Deletions cut 4 bases from V and 4 bases from J, with 14 bases between. The CDR3 spans 14 residues.

The chain couples TRBV10-3 to TRBJ2-1; D is perhaps TRBD1 or TRBD2 (5 bases each). Per the germline V gene, CDR1 is ENHRY and CDR2 is SYGVKD. The CDR3 contains 15 residues. Trimming shortened V by 4 bases and J by 0 bases, and 10 bases separated the two germline ends. Here the CDR3 DNA reads TGTGCCATCAGTGGGGGCACTAGCTCCTACAATGAGCAGTTCTTC. Translating gives CAISGGTSSYNEQFF.

The chain carries TRBV5-6 and TRBJ1-1; TRBD1 matches at 9 bases. V lost 5 bases to trimming and J lost 5 bases; unmatched junction nucleotides: 4. The length of the CDR3 is 13 residues. Germline CDR1 reads SGHDT; CDR2 reads YYEEEE. The DNA of the CDR3 is TGTGCCAGCAGTCGGGACAGGGAAACTGAAGCTTTCTTT. It translates to CASSRDRETEAFF.

V and J are TRBV5-6 and TRBJ1-6, with D unclear. The length of the CDR3 is 15 residues. Germline V gives CDR1 SGHDT, CDR2 YYEEEE. Trimming pared 1 base from V and 6 bases from J, leaving 11 bases between. CDR3: CASSLSGPANSPLHF. CDR3 bases: TGTGCCAGCAGCTTGAGCGGGCCCGCTAATTCACCCCTCCACTTT.

The chain couples TRBV7-3 to TRBJ1-1; D call uncertain. The germline gives CDR1 SGHTA, CDR2 FQGTGA. V was shortened by 5 bases and J by 4 bases, with 14 bases between the two germline ends. The CDR3 has 14 residues. The CDR3 here is CASSLGGSGTEAFF. In nucleotides, the CDR3 is TGTGCCAGCAGCCTAGGTGGTTCGGGCACTGAAGCTTTCTTT.

The chain recombines TRBV6-6 with TRBJ2-1, with D perhaps matching TRBD1 (6 bases). Per the germline V gene, CDR1 is MNHNY and CDR2 is SVGAGI (reference sequence). The ends were cut back, 6 bases at V and 4 bases at J, with 16 bases in the middle. This CDR3 has 15 residues. This CDR3 reads CASRAQGLDYNEQFF. CDR3 nucleotide sequence: TGTGCCAGCAGGGCACAGGGTCTAGATTACAATGAGCAGTTCTTC.

The chain recombines TRBV18 with TRBJ2-1, with 7 nucleotides matching TRBD1. Germline V gives CDR1 KGHSH, CDR2 LQKENI. The CDR3 sequence is 16 residues long. V shed 0 bases and J 4 bases; nucleotides not matched to a gene: 6. Here the CDR3 DNA reads TGTGCCAGCTCACCACCGTGGCAGGGGGTTTACAATGAGCAGTTCTTC. This sequence encodes CASSPPWQGVYNEQFF.

The CDR3 sequence: CSAQGGGIVETQYF. The CDR3 DNA is TGCAGCGCTCAAGGGGGGGGAATAGTGGAGACCCAGTACTTC. This sequence joins TRBV29-1 and TRBJ2-5; D is perhaps TRBD2 (7 bases). V was pared by 7 bases and J by 5 bases, with 20 bases between. CDR1 and CDR2 from the germline V gene are SQVTM and ANQGSEA. The CDR3 has 14 residues.

V is TRBV4-2 and J is TRBJ1-1; TRBD1 agrees at 8 bases. The CDR3 consists of 13 residues. The junction had 2 bases not matched to a gene; V was cut back by 4 bases and J by 4 bases. Germline CDR1 is LGHNA and CDR2 is YNFKEQ. In DNA form, the CDR3 reads TGTGCCAGCAGCCGCACAGGGGGCACTGAAGCTTTCTTT. Translating gives CASSRTGGTEAFF.

V and J are TRBV7-2 and TRBJ2-1; D is perhaps TRBD2 (5 bases). CDR1 is SGHTA and CDR2 is FQGNSA in the germline V gene. Trimming removed 1 base at V and 6 bases at J, with 7 bases between. This CDR3 comprises 13 residues. As DNA, the CDR3 is TGTGCCAGCAGCTTAGGAGGGTTCAATGAGCAGTTCTTC. Its protein is CASSLGGFNEQFF. Together with reference TRBV7-2 and TRBJ2-1, the CDR3 gives the full variable domain: GAGVSQSPSNKVTEKGKDVELRCDPISGHTALYWYRQSLGQGLEFLIYFQGNSAPDKSGLPSDRFSAERTGGSVSTLTIQRTQQEDSAVYLCASSLGGFNEQFFGPGTRLTVL.

This clone has just a few counts. This rearrangement joins TRBV6-1 to TRBJ1-3, with 8 bases aligning to TRBD1. V trimming: 5 bases; J trimming: 4 bases; junction bases outside the gene matches: 1. The CDR3 is 13 residues long. Germline values: CDR1 MNHNS, CDR2 SASEGT. Here the CDR3 DNA reads TGTGCCAGCAGTAGGGACAGGGGAAACACCATATATTTT. Translated: CASSRDRGNTIYF.

A remark on this clone: An end of the junction does not agree with germline; a read error may underlie this. The chain employs TRBV27 and TRBJ2-1; the match to TRBD2 covers 7 bases. The germline CDR1 and CDR2 sequences are MNHEY and SMNVEV (reference sequence). The length of the CDR3 is 17 residues. The CDR3 coding sequence is TGTGCCAGCAGCCGGGACGGGCGCGGGGAGGGATACAGTGAGCAGTTCTTC. The encoded protein is CASSRDGRGEGYSEQFF.

This clone was found a few times. Possible read error: a much larger clone is one base away. The same CDR3 also results from other DNA sequences found in this sample. The chain couples TRBV7-9 to TRBJ2-1; maybe TRBD2 (6 bases). This CDR3 comprises 15 residues. Germline CDR1 and CDR2: SEHNR and FQNEAQ (reference sequence). V lost 1 base to trimming and J lost 8 bases, with 15 bases between them. The CDR3 nucleotides are TGTGCCAGCAGCTTAGGGGGCGGGGTGGGCGATGAGCAGTTCTTC. Translated, it gives CASSLGGGVGDEQFF.

In the case of this clone: Being one base from a much bigger clone, this may be a read error. Other DNA sequences of this sample code for an identical CDR3. V and J are TRBV9 and TRBJ2-2, with 8 bases matching TRBD1. Trimming at V came to 0 bases and at J to 3 bases, leaving 1 base not matched to a gene. Per germline, CDR1 SGDLS and CDR2 YYNGEE. The CDR3 is 15 residues long. The CDR3 is CASSVGTGHTGELFF. CDR3 DNA: TGTGCCAGCAGCGTAGGGACAGGGCACACCGGGGAGCTGTTTTTT.

The gene calls are TRBV28 and TRBJ2-1, with D perhaps matching TRBD2 (6 bases). The germline gives CDR1 MDHEN, CDR2 SYDVKM. The CDR3 totals 15 residues. Between the trimmed V and J ends, which lost 2 bases and 7 bases, there was a span of 15 bases. CDR3 amino acids: CASSLAGSGGNEQFF. The DNA of the CDR3 is TGTGCCAGCAGTTTAGCCGGTAGCGGCGGGAATGAGCAGTTCTTC.